The 10 T cell receptor beta chains given below trace back to one sample, sequenced in a study of blood T cell repertoires in COVID-19 (dated by TCRdb to about 2020). The method behind the library was the immunoSEQ multiplex PCR assay. Held by TCRdb, this immuneACCESS table contains in-frame sequences only and omits some clones. Under half of the omission traces to an unresolved V gene where checked; the cause of the rest is unknown. For this sample the table gives 150,000 to 200,000 clones, of which around 90% were detected only once. Under 0.65% of the sample is held by the ten biggest clonotypes. Source material: peripheral blood. All receptors derive from a man in his sixties with COVID-19, enrolled during active disease.

The chain employs TRBV6-5 and TRBJ1-4; 8 bases map to TRBD1. Trimming at V came to 6 bases and at J to 5 bases, leaving 8 bases not matched to a gene. Germline V lookup: CDR1 MNHEY, CDR2 SVGAGI. This CDR3 region has 15 residues. CDR3 region: CASRPTGGRNEKLFF. The DNA of the CDR3 is TGTGCCAGCAGACCTACAGGGGGGAGAAATGAAAAACTGTTTTTT.

On this clone itself: Additional DNA sequences in this sample encode the identical CDR3. The CDR3 DNA reads TGTGCCAGCTCCCGGGACAGGGATATGAACACTGAAGCTTTCTTT. Translated: CASSRDRDMNTEAFF. V and J are TRBV18 and TRBJ1-1, with 9 bases matching TRBD1. Germline trimming cut 6 bases from V and 0 bases from J; bases unmatched to any gene: 5. CDR1 KGHSH and CDR2 LQKENI come from the germline V gene. The length of the CDR3 is 15 residues.

The J gene is TRBJ2-2, the V gene TRBV19; 8 nucleotides align to TRBD1. The CDR3 loop spans 17 amino acids. J lost 6 bases, V lost 3 bases, and 12 bases had no gene match. The germline gives CDR1 LNHDA, CDR2 SQIVND (reference sequence). CDR3 in amino acids: CASSIPGQGVLAGELFF. CDR3 nucleotide sequence: TGTGCCAGTAGTATCCCTGGACAGGGCGTTTTGGCCGGGGAGCTGTTTTTT.

The rearrangement links TRBV9 to TRBJ1-6; D remains unclear. The CDR3 totals 13 residues. Between the trimmed V and J ends, which lost 0 bases and 7 bases, there was a span of 5 bases. CDR1 SGDLS and CDR2 YYNGEE come from the germline V gene. CDR3 sequence reads: CASSVVSNSPLHF. The CDR3 DNA reads TGTGCCAGCAGCGTAGTAAGCAATTCACCCCTCCACTTT.

The chain combines TRBV7-9 with TRBJ2-7; D might be TRBD1 (5 bases). This CDR3 is 14 amino acids long. With 4 bases removed from V and 1 base from J, the gap between germline ends came to 11 bases. The germline CDR1 and CDR2 sequences are SEHNR and FQNEAQ (reference sequence). The CDR3 sequence: CASSSTKGSYEQYF. CDR3 coding DNA: TGTGCCAGCAGCTCAACGAAGGGGTCCTACGAGCAGTACTTC.

The V call is TRBV6-2 or TRBV6-3, the J call TRBJ1-5; TRBD1 agrees at 8 bases. This CDR3 comprises 14 residues. CDR1 and CDR2 from the germline V gene are MNHEY and SVGEGT. V lost 1 base to trimming and J lost 6 bases; unmatched junction nucleotides: 2. The CDR3 spells CASSYFGQGQPQHF. The CDR3 DNA is TGTGCCAGCAGTTACTTTGGACAGGGTCAGCCCCAGCATTTT.

V usage is TRBV18 and J usage is TRBJ2-1; the match to TRBD2 covers 14 bases. This CDR3 region has 18 residues. Germline CDR1 KGHSH, CDR2 LQKENI. V lost 5 bases to trimming and J lost 0 bases; unmatched junction nucleotides: 6. The CDR3 nucleotides read TGTGCCAGCTCAAAGCCCGGGACTAGCGGGAGCTCCTACAATGAGCAGTTCTTC. Its translation: CASSKPGTSGSSYNEQFF.

The V call is TRBV6-5, the J call TRBJ2-7, with 8 positions matching TRBD1. After removal of 6 bases from V and 3 bases from J, the junction contained 7 bases not matched to a gene. The CDR3 sequence is 14 residues long. Germline V gives CDR1 MNHEY, CDR2 SVGAGI. The CDR3 spells CASRMAGGLYEQYF. In DNA form, the CDR3 reads TGTGCCAGCAGGATGGCAGGGGGCCTCTACGAGCAGTACTTC.

The rearrangement uses TRBV7-9 and TRBJ1-1; a weak D match, TRBD1 (6 bases). The ends were cut back, 7 bases at V and 5 bases at J, with 14 bases in the middle. CDR3 length: 13 residues. Germline CDR1 SEHNR, CDR2 FQNEAQ (reference sequence). Here the CDR3 DNA reads TGTGCCAGCAATCGGGGGGCGGAAACTGAAGCTTTCTTT. It yields the protein CASNRGAETEAFF.

V and J are TRBV5-1 and TRBJ1-2; weak D call: TRBD1 (5 bases). Germline assignment: CDR1 SGHRS and CDR2 YFSETQ. Trimming took 0 bases from V and 7 from J, leaving 13 bases between them. This CDR3 comprises 14 residues. DNA of the CDR3: TGCGCCAGCAGCTTGGCTTCGGGGGAGGGTGGCTACACCTTC. Its translation is CASSLASGEGGYTF.